Below, 7 T cell receptor beta chains from the same sample are listed, as sequenced in a study of shared clonotypes between healthy human individuals. Here immunoSEQ multiplex PCR was the method, and the copy in TCRdb shows in-frame clones only, minus some. In the table there are approximately 2,300,000 clones, 85% to 95% of which are singletons. The sample comprised naive CD4+ T cells from PBMCs. Subset defined: CD45RA+ positively selected. The receptors derive from a young man in good health. Some clones in this sample may be carry-over from other donors' samples.

The chain recombines TRBV11-2 with TRBJ2-3; D gene unclear. Germline V lookup: CDR1 SGHAT, CDR2 FQNNGV. V was cut by 0 bases and J by 4 bases, with 5 bases left in between. This CDR3 is built from 13 residues. CDR3: CASSLEWADTQYF. Here the CDR3 DNA reads TGTGCCAGCAGCTTAGAATGGGCAGATACGCAGTATTTT. The full variable domain, with the rest looked up from reference TRBV11-2 and TRBJ2-3, is EAGVAQSPRYKIIEKRQSVAFWCNPISGHATLYWYQQILGQGPKLLIQFQNNGVVDDSQLPKDRFSAERLKGVDSTLKIQPAKLEDSAVYLCASSLEWADTQYFGPGTRLTVL.

A word on this clone: Other DNA sequences in the sample encode the same CDR3. V and J are TRBV5-1 and TRBJ1-1; D is possibly TRBD1 (6 bases). Germline loops: CDR1 SGHRS, CDR2 YFSETQ. With 2 bases removed from V and 1 base from J, the gap between germline ends came to 9 bases. The length of the CDR3 is 14 residues. CDR3 sequence (DNA): TGCGCCAGCAGCTTTACGACAGGGAACACTGAAGCTTTCTTT. It yields the protein CASSFTTGNTEAFF. The whole variable domain, remainder taken from reference TRBV5-1 and TRBJ1-1, is KAGVTQTPRYLIKTRGQQVTLSCSPISGHRSVSWYQQTPGQGLQFLFEYFSETQRNKGNFPGRFSGRQFSNSRSEMNVSTLELGDSALYLCASSFTTGNTEAFFGQGTRLTVV.

In this sample, this clone turned up once. This chain connects TRBV5-1 to TRBJ2-1; D call uncertain. V lost 0 bases and J lost 1, with 11 bases in between. In germline, CDR1 is SGHRS, CDR2 YFSETQ. This CDR3 comprises 16 residues. The CDR3 here is CASSLGPGWSYNEQFF. In nucleotides, the CDR3 is TGCGCCAGCAGCTTGGGCCCTGGCTGGTCCTACAATGAGCAGTTCTTC.

This clone was seen just once. The chain links TRBV9 to TRBJ2-5; 10 bases line up with TRBD1. J was trimmed by 5 bases and V by 0 bases; bases with no gene match: 4. Germline V lookup: CDR1 SGDLS, CDR2 YYNGEE. The CDR3 runs to 15 residues. The chain's CDR3 is CASSVEDRGWETQYF. The CDR3 DNA sequence: TGTGCCAGCAGCGTAGAGGACAGGGGGTGGGAGACCCAGTACTTC.

The CDR3 DNA follows: TGCGCCAGCAGCCCCCGTCTTGGGAGCTCCTACGAGCAGTACTTC. Translated, it gives CASSPRLGSSYEQYF. The rearrangement uses TRBV5-1 and TRBJ2-5; D might be TRBD2 (5 bases). Near its end, the DNA agrees better with TRBJ2-7, so the J call may be wrong. The CDR3 contains 15 residues. Germline CDR1 reads SGHRS; CDR2 reads YFSETQ.

This clone showed up just once. The CDR3 loop is CASSPQGLSYNEQFF. The CDR3 DNA follows: TGTGCCAGCAGCCCCCAGGGGCTCTCCTACAATGAGCAGTTCTTC. This chain joins TRBV7-8 and TRBJ2-1, with D tentatively TRBD1 (6 bases). CDR3 length: 15 residues. The V end lost 5 bases, the J end lost 0 bases, and 11 bases lay between the germline ends. In germline, CDR1 is SGHVS, CDR2 FQNEAQ.

There are a few counts of this clone. This rearrangement joins TRBV30 to TRBJ2-2; D is unresolved. Germline lookup yields CDR1 GTSNPN and CDR2 SVGIG (reference sequence). The V and J ends lost 0 bases and 2 bases respectively, with 7 bases between them. This CDR3 contains 14 residues. CDR3 bases: TGTGCCTGGAGTGTACAGAGCAACACCGGGGAGCTGTTTTTT. Residues: CAWSVQSNTGELFF.